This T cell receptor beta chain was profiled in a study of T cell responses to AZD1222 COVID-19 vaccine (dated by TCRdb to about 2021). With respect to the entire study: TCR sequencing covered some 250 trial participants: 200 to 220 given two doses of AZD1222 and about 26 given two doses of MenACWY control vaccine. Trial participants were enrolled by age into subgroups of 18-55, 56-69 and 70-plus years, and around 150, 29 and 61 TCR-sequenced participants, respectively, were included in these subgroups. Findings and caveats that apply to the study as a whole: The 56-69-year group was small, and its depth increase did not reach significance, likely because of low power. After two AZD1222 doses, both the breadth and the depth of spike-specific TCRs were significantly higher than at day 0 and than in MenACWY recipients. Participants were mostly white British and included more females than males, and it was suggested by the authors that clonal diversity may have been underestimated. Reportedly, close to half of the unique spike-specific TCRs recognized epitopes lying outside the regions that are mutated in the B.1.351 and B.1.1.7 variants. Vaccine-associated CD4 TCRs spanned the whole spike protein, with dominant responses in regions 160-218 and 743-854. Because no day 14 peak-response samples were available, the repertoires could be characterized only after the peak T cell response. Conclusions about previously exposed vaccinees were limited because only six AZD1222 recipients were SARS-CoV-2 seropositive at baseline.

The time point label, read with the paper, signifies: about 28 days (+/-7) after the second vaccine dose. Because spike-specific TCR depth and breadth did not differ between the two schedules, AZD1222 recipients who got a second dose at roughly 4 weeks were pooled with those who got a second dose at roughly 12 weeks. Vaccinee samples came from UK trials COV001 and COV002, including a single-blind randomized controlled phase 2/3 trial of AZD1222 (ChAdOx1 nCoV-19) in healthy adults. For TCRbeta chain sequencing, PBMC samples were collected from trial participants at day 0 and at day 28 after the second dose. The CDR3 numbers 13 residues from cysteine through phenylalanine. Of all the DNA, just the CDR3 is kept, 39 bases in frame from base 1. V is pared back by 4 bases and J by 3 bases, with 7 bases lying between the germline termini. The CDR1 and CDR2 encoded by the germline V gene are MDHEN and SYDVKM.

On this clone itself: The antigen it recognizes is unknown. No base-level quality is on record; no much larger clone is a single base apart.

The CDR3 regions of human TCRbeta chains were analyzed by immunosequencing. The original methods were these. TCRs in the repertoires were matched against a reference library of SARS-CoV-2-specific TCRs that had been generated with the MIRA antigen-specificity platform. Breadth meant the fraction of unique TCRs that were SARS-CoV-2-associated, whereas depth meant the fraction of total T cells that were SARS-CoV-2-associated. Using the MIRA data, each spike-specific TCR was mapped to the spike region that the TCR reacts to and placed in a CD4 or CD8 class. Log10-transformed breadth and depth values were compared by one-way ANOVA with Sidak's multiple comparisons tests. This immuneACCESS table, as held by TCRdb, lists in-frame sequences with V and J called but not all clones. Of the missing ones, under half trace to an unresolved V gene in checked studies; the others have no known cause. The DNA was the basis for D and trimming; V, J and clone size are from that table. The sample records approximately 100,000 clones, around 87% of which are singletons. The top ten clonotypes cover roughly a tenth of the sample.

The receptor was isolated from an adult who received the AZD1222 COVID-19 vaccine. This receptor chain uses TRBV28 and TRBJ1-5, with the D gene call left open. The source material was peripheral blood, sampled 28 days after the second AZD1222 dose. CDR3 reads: CASSSQFNQPQHF. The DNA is TGTGCCAGCAGTTCCCAATTCAATCAGCCCCAGCATTTT.